This is a list of T cell receptor beta chains from one sample in a study of coeliac disease. The data were produced by immunoSEQ multiplex PCR, yet TCRdb's version contains in-frame clones alone and is incomplete. In the table there are over 3,000 clones, around 60% of which are singletons. Source material: lymphocytes from the gut lamina propria. The receptors originated from a woman between 50 and 59 years old without celiac disease. The CDR3 runs from the conserved cysteine through the conserved F or W. Each record gives: V gene, D gene, J gene, clone size, CDR3 protein, CDR3 DNA. A D gene is named only where the DNA matches it firmly. Size tells how often a clone was seen (once, few, many) or the class of an expanded clone, and some rows leave it out.

v_gene: TRBV28
d_gene: TRBD2
j_gene: TRBJ2-5
abundance: few
CDR3aa: CASTWPGGLETQYF
CDR3nt: TGTGCCAGCACCTGGCCGGGGGGGCTGGAGACCCAGTACTTC

v_gene: TRBV7-9
d_gene: TRBD2
j_gene: TRBJ2-5
abundance: NA
CDR3aa: CASSSGGHQETQYF
CDR3nt: TGTGCCAGCAGCAGCGGGGGCCACCAAGAGACCCAGTACTTC

v_gene: TRBV7-3
d_gene: TRBD2
j_gene: TRBJ2-3
abundance: NA
CDR3aa: CASSLTYSAGGRTDTQYF
CDR3nt: TGTGCCAGCAGCTTAACGTACTCCGCGGGGGGGCGAACAGATACGCAGTATTTT

v_gene: TRBV4-2
d_gene: TRBD2
j_gene: TRBJ2-2
abundance: few
CDR3aa: CASSQRSGGGPGELFF
CDR3nt: TGTGCCAGCAGCCAACGTAGCGGGGGAGGGCCCGGGGAGCTGTTTTTT

v_gene: TRBV7-2
d_gene: NA
j_gene: TRBJ1-2
abundance: once
CDR3aa: CASSSYLRTDYGYTF
CDR3nt: TGTGCCAGCAGCTCCTATCTTCGGACAGACTATGGCTACACCTTC

v_gene: TRBV30
d_gene: NA
j_gene: TRBJ2-7
abundance: NA
CDR3aa: CAWSSTGTVRGEQYF
CDR3nt: TGTGCCTGGTCATCAACCGGGACTGTACGCGGCGAGCAGTACTTC

v_gene: TRBV6-5
d_gene: NA
j_gene: TRBJ1-2
abundance: few
CDR3aa: CASSYGVEETF
CDR3nt: TGTGCCAGCAGTTACGGAGTGGAAGAAACCTTC

v_gene: TRBV7-9
d_gene: NA
j_gene: TRBJ2-5
abundance: few
CDR3aa: CASRVGGSQETQYF
CDR3nt: TGTGCCAGCAGAGTAGGGGGTTCCCAAGAGACCCAGTACTTC

v_gene: TRBV5-1
d_gene: TRBD2
j_gene: TRBJ2-3
abundance: NA
CDR3aa: CASSLTPTSGRNPSTDTQYF
CDR3nt: TGCGCCAGCAGCTTGACTCCGACTAGCGGACGAAATCCTAGCACAGATACGCAGTATTTT

v_gene: TRBV29-1
d_gene: TRBD1
j_gene: TRBJ1-6
abundance: NA
CDR3aa: CSVRTGYNSPLHF
CDR3nt: TGCAGCGTTCGGACAGGGTACAATTCACCCCTCCACTTT

v_gene: TRBV5-6
d_gene: TRBD1
j_gene: TRBJ2-3
abundance: few
CDR3aa: CASRGLPGTGGTDTQYF
CDR3nt: TGTGCCAGCAGGGGGTTACCCGGGACAGGGGGCACAGATACGCAGTATTTT

v_gene: TRBV7-9
d_gene: TRBD1
j_gene: TRBJ1-1
abundance: few
CDR3aa: CASSPGQGTNTEAFF
CDR3nt: TGTGCCAGCAGCCCGGGACAGGGGACGAACACTGAAGCTTTCTTT

v_gene: TRBV7-2
d_gene: NA
j_gene: TRBJ2-3
abundance: few
CDR3aa: CASSLSWGADTQYF
CDR3nt: TGTGCCAGCAGCCTTAGTTGGGGGGCAGATACGCAGTATTTT

v_gene: TRBV7-9
d_gene: NA
j_gene: TRBJ1-1
abundance: NA
CDR3aa: CASSLTVTEAFF
CDR3nt: TGTGCCAGCAGTCTGACAGTTACTGAAGCTTTCTTT

v_gene: TRBV5-1
d_gene: TRBD1
j_gene: TRBJ1-4
abundance: NA
CDR3aa: CASRGTGDEKLFF
CDR3nt: TGCGCCAGCAGGGGGACAGGAGATGAAAAACTGTTTTTT

v_gene: TRBV7-2
d_gene: TRBD2
j_gene: TRBJ2-2
abundance: once
CDR3aa: CASSLRPPGTTNTGELFF
CDR3nt: TGTGCCAGCAGCTTAAGGCCCCCCGGGACTACAAACACCGGGGAGCTGTTTTTT

v_gene: TRBV9
d_gene: TRBD2
j_gene: TRBJ2-3
abundance: NA
CDR3aa: CASSPIGLAGDTQYF
CDR3nt: TGTGCCAGCAGCCCTATCGGGCTAGCGGGAGATACGCAGTATTTT

v_gene: TRBV7-2
d_gene: TRBD1
j_gene: TRBJ1-2
abundance: NA
CDR3aa: CASSLQGGVYGYTF
CDR3nt: TGTGCCAGCAGCTTACAGGGGGGAGTTTATGGCTACACCTTC

v_gene: TRBV2
d_gene: NA
j_gene: TRBJ1-2
abundance: NA
CDR3aa: CASSSDEAGTF
CDR3nt: TGTGCCAGCAGTTCCGACGAAGCGGGCACCTTC

v_gene: TRBV5-1
d_gene: NA
j_gene: TRBJ2-2
abundance: few
CDR3aa: CASSLQDGNTGELFF
CDR3nt: TGCGCCAGCAGCTTACAGGACGGTAACACCGGGGAGCTGTTTTTT

v_gene: TRBV2
d_gene: NA
j_gene: TRBJ1-3
abundance: NA
CDR3aa: CASRGRSGNTIYF
CDR3nt: TGTGCCAGCAGGGGCCGCTCTGGAAACACCATATATTTT

v_gene: TRBV30
d_gene: TRBD1
j_gene: TRBJ1-3
abundance: NA
CDR3aa: CAWSRQGSGNTIYF
CDR3nt: TGTGCCTGGAGTCGACAGGGAAGTGGGAACACCATATATTTT

v_gene: TRBV30
d_gene: TRBD1
j_gene: TRBJ1-2
abundance: medium-sized
CDR3aa: CAWSETGDYGYTF
CDR3nt: TGTGCCTGGAGCGAGACAGGGGACTATGGCTACACCTTC

v_gene: TRBV5-1
d_gene: NA
j_gene: TRBJ2-7
abundance: NA
CDR3aa: CASSLASSSYEQYF
CDR3nt: TGCGCCAGCAGCTTGGCCTCTTCCTCCTACGAGCAGTACTTC

v_gene: TRBV5-5
d_gene: NA
j_gene: TRBJ1-4
abundance: few
CDR3aa: CASSTGQGLLYEKLFF
CDR3nt: TGTGCCAGCAGTACCGGGCAGGGCCTCCTCTATGAAAAACTGTTTTTT

v_gene: TRBV9
d_gene: TRBD2
j_gene: TRBJ2-3
abundance: NA
CDR3aa: CASSVATSSGGITDTQYF
CDR3nt: TGTGCCAGCAGCGTAGCTACGAGTAGCGGGGGGATCACAGATACGCAGTATTTT

v_gene: TRBV9
d_gene: NA
j_gene: TRBJ1-3
abundance: NA
CDR3aa: CASSVDYSGNTIYF
CDR3nt: TGTGCCAGCAGCGTAGACTACTCTGGAAACACCATATATTTT

v_gene: TRBV21-1
d_gene: NA
j_gene: TRBJ1-1
abundance: NA
CDR3aa: CASSVRTGNTEAFF
CDR3nt: TGTGCCAGCAGCGTCCGGACAGGGAACACTGAAGCTTTCTTT

v_gene: TRBV7-8
d_gene: NA
j_gene: TRBJ2-1
abundance: once
CDR3aa: CASSLQGTGNEQFF
CDR3nt: TGTGCCAGCAGCTTACAGGGGACGGGGAATGAGCAGTTCTTC

v_gene: TRBV5-1
d_gene: TRBD2
j_gene: TRBJ2-2
abundance: few
CDR3aa: CASSRNSGGAGTGELFF
CDR3nt: TGCGCCAGCAGCAGGAATAGCGGGGGGGCAGGAACCGGGGAGCTGTTTTTT

v_gene: TRBV9
d_gene: NA
j_gene: TRBJ1-1
abundance: medium-sized
CDR3aa: CASSVGGGAGNTEAFF
CDR3nt: TGTGCCAGCAGCGTAGGGGGGGGCGCGGGGAACACTGAAGCTTTCTTT

v_gene: TRBV5-1
d_gene: TRBD2
j_gene: TRBJ2-3
abundance: NA
CDR3aa: CASSSYSGGPTDTQYF
CDR3nt: TGCGCCAGCAGCTCCTATAGCGGGGGGCCCACAGATACGCAGTATTTT

v_gene: TRBV18
d_gene: NA
j_gene: TRBJ1-5
abundance: NA
CDR3aa: CASSTQGSNQPQHF
CDR3nt: TGTGCCAGCTCCACACAGGGTAGCAATCAGCCCCAGCATTTT

v_gene: TRBV7-2
d_gene: NA
j_gene: TRBJ1-2
abundance: NA
CDR3aa: CASTPPGGSVYGYTF
CDR3nt: TGTGCCAGCACCCCCCCCGGGGGAAGTGTCTATGGCTACACCTTC

v_gene: TRBV6-6
d_gene: NA
j_gene: TRBJ1-1
abundance: NA
CDR3aa: CASSYEVTEAFF
CDR3nt: TGTGCCAGCAGTTATGAGGTCACTGAAGCTTTCTTT

v_gene: TRBV6-1
d_gene: NA
j_gene: TRBJ2-7
abundance: NA
CDR3aa: CASSEERRQYF
CDR3nt: TGTGCCAGCAGTGAAGAAAGGAGGCAGTACTTC

v_gene: TRBV6-4
d_gene: NA
j_gene: TRBJ1-1
abundance: NA
CDR3aa: CASSVEGTSTEAFF
CDR3nt: TGTGCCAGCAGTGTGGAGGGAACGAGCACTGAAGCTTTCTTT

v_gene: TRBV19
d_gene: NA
j_gene: TRBJ1-3
abundance: NA
CDR3aa: CASSTRTSLAGNTIYF
CDR3nt: TGTGCCAGTAGTACCCGGACAAGTCTGGCTGGAAACACCATATATTTT

v_gene: TRBV5-5
d_gene: TRBD2
j_gene: TRBJ2-7
abundance: once
CDR3aa: CASTNTPRTSGGAVEQYF
CDR3nt: TGTGCCAGCACCAACACCCCCCGGACTAGCGGGGGGGCGGTCGAGCAGTACTTC

v_gene: TRBV5-6
d_gene: NA
j_gene: TRBJ1-1
abundance: NA
CDR3aa: CASTDLGGAMNTEAFF
CDR3nt: TGTGCCAGCACCGACCTGGGGGGGGCGATGAACACTGAAGCTTTCTTT

v_gene: TRBV6-1
d_gene: NA
j_gene: TRBJ2-7
abundance: large
CDR3aa: CASSQGQGGIMSHEQYF
CDR3nt: TGTGCCAGCAGTCAAGGCCAAGGGGGTATTATGAGCCACGAGCAGTACTTC

v_gene: TRBV27
d_gene: TRBD2
j_gene: TRBJ2-1
abundance: NA
CDR3aa: CASSLSSNGGAYNEQFF
CDR3nt: TGTGCCAGCAGTTTATCGAGTAACGGGGGGGCCTACAATGAGCAGTTCTTC

v_gene: TRBV18
d_gene: NA
j_gene: TRBJ1-1
abundance: NA
CDR3aa: CANLRQGAKYTEAFF
CDR3nt: TGTGCCAACTTAAGGCAGGGTGCTAAATACACTGAAGCTTTCTTT

v_gene: TRBV6-1
d_gene: TRBD1
j_gene: TRBJ1-1
abundance: medium-sized
CDR3aa: CASRWDRGEAFF
CDR3nt: TGTGCCAGCAGATGGGACAGGGGTGAAGCTTTCTTT

v_gene: TRBV5-6
d_gene: NA
j_gene: TRBJ2-7
abundance: NA
CDR3aa: CASSNRVSYEQYF
CDR3nt: TGTGCCAGCAGTAACAGGGTTTCCTACGAGCAGTACTTC

v_gene: TRBV11-2
d_gene: TRBD1
j_gene: TRBJ2-7
abundance: few
CDR3aa: CASSLIDRVDEQYF
CDR3nt: TGTGCCAGCAGCTTAATCGACAGGGTGGACGAGCAGTACTTC

v_gene: TRBV5-6
d_gene: TRBD1
j_gene: TRBJ2-7
abundance: few
CDR3aa: CASSGDRGLNEQYF
CDR3nt: TGTGCCAGCAGCGGCGACAGGGGACTTAACGAGCAGTACTTC

v_gene: TRBV11-2
d_gene: NA
j_gene: TRBJ2-4
abundance: NA
CDR3aa: CASSSRAGKNIQYF
CDR3nt: TGTGCCAGCAGCTCAAGGGCGGGCAAAAACATTCAGTACTTC

v_gene: TRBV18
d_gene: NA
j_gene: TRBJ2-2
abundance: NA
CDR3aa: CASSPPGRLANTGELFF
CDR3nt: TGTGCCAGCTCACCACCGGGTCGGCTAGCAAACACCGGGGAGCTGTTTTTT

v_gene: TRBV25-1
d_gene: NA
j_gene: TRBJ2-7
abundance: NA
CDR3aa: CASSDTYEQYF
CDR3nt: TGTGCCAGCAGTGACACCTACGAGCAGTACTTC

v_gene: TRBV19
d_gene: NA
j_gene: TRBJ1-5
abundance: NA
CDR3aa: CASSGGIFNQPQHF
CDR3nt: TGTGCCAGTAGTGGGGGCATTTTCAATCAGCCCCAGCATTTT

v_gene: TRBV18
d_gene: NA
j_gene: TRBJ1-3
abundance: NA
CDR3aa: CASSPGAALSGNTIYF
CDR3nt: TGTGCCAGCTCACCGGGCGCAGCTCTCTCTGGAAACACCATATATTTT

v_gene: TRBV6-6
d_gene: NA
j_gene: TRBJ1-1
abundance: NA
CDR3aa: CASSLTGYMNTEAFF
CDR3nt: TGTGCCAGCAGTCTAACAGGGTATATGAACACTGAAGCTTTCTTT

v_gene: TRBV27
d_gene: NA
j_gene: TRBJ2-2
abundance: large
CDR3aa: CASSLPDTTGELFF
CDR3nt: TGTGCCAGCAGTTTACCCGACACCACCGGGGAGCTGTTTTTT

v_gene: TRBV27
d_gene: TRBD1
j_gene: TRBJ1-2
abundance: NA
CDR3aa: CASSPGTGDVFRGYTF
CDR3nt: TGTGCCAGCAGTCCCGGGACAGGGGATGTATTCCGTGGCTACACCTTC

v_gene: TRBV21-1
d_gene: NA
j_gene: TRBJ1-6
abundance: NA
CDR3aa: CASRTFVATLHHNSPLHF
CDR3nt: TGTGCCAGCAGGACGTTTGTAGCTACACTACATCATAATTCACCCCTCCACTTT